Below are 32 T cell receptor beta chains sequenced from a single sample in a study of cytomegalovirus exposure and HLA in healthy donors. PCR involved 60 Vbeta and 13 Jbeta primers. Sequencing used immunoSEQ multiplex PCR; TCRdb keeps in-frame clones, though not all of them. The data hold 95,000 to 150,000 clones, with around 86% observed a single time. Specimen: PBMCs. The receptors originated from a man aged 25 to 45 in good health and CMV-seronegative.

This chain uses TRBV9 with TRBJ1-1; TRBD1 aligns across 8 bases. This CDR3 spans 15 amino acids. The J segment lost 1 base and the V segment lost 3 bases, leaving 5 bases of the junction unmatched. CDR1 is SGDLS, CDR2 YYNGEE, per germline. The CDR3 sequence is CASSARGLQNTEAFF. In DNA form, the CDR3 reads TGTGCCAGCAGCGCCAGGGGGCTCCAGAACACTGAAGCTTTCTTT.

In regard to this clone: The junction departs from germline at one end; a sequencing error may be responsible. The rearrangement joins TRBV7-2 to TRBJ1-1; D not certain. Germline values: CDR1 SGHTA, CDR2 FQGNSA. This CDR3 is built from 13 residues. The CDR3 here is CASSPGGNAEAFF. The CDR3 nucleotides are TGTGCCAGCAGCCCCGGAGGGAACGCTGAAGCTTTCTTT.

V usage is TRBV5-1 and J usage is TRBJ2-1; 9 nucleotides agree with TRBD2. The germline V gene encodes CDR1 SGHRS and CDR2 YFSETQ. With 3 bases clipped from V and 10 bases from J, the junction kept 14 bases outside the gene matches. The CDR3 contains 16 residues. The CDR3 here is CASSSLGLAITYEQFF. CDR3 sequence (DNA): TGCGCCAGCAGCTCGCTAGGACTAGCGATCACATACGAGCAGTTCTTC.

V usage is TRBV2 and J usage is TRBJ1-2; 8 bases map to TRBD1. Germline loops: CDR1 SNHLY, CDR2 FYNNEI. The CDR3 covers 12 residues. J was trimmed by 8 bases and V by 7 bases; bases with no gene match: 6. This CDR3 is CASTRGTGGYTF. CDR3 DNA: TGTGCCAGCACCAGAGGGACAGGCGGCTACACCTTC.

The CDR3 protein is CASSTTRTGGEQYF. CDR3 DNA sequence: TGTGCCAGCAGTACGACCCGGACAGGGGGGGAGCAGTACTTC. The chain has TRBV27 and TRBJ2-7; 10 bases are shared with TRBD1. The CDR3 loop spans 14 amino acids. Germline V gene data show CDR1 as MNHEY and CDR2 as SMNVEV (reference sequence). V lost 5 bases and J lost 7; bases outside the gene matches: 8.

V usage is TRBV14 and J usage is TRBJ1-2, with 8 nucleotides matching TRBD1. V was pared by 1 base and J by 2 bases, with 9 bases of the junction left unmatched. This CDR3 region has 17 residues. CDR1 and CDR2 from the germline V gene are SGHDN and FVKESK. The CDR3 region is CASSQGKAGQGNYGYTF. Here the CDR3 DNA reads TGTGCCAGCAGCCAAGGCAAGGCTGGACAGGGAAACTATGGCTACACCTTC. Full variable domain (rest looked up from reference TRBV14 and TRBJ1-2): EAGVTQFPSHSVIEKGQTVTLRCDPISGHDNLYWYRRVMGKEIKFLLHFVKESKQDESGMPNNRFLAERTGGTYSTLKVQPAELEDSGVYFCASSQGKAGQGNYGYTFGSGTRLTVV.

The genes are TRBV5-4 and TRBJ2-2; the match to TRBD1 covers 8 bases. CDR1 is SGHNT and CDR2 is YYREEE in the germline V gene (reference sequence). V gave up 1 base and J gave up 5 bases; unmatched junction bases: 4. The CDR3 totals 15 residues. This CDR3 is CASSLPTGGTGELFF. The CDR3 bases are TGTGCCAGCAGCTTGCCTACAGGGGGAACCGGGGAGCTGTTTTTT.

This chain uses TRBV28 with TRBJ2-2, with D tentatively TRBD2 (6 bases). V was pared by 6 bases and J by 5 bases, with 13 bases between. The CDR3 totals 14 residues. Per the germline V gene, CDR1 is MDHEN and CDR2 is SYDVKM. CDR3 region: CASRPGGGTGELFF. Written as DNA, the CDR3 is TGTGCCAGCAGGCCCGGGGGTGGGACCGGGGAGCTGTTTTTT.

V is TRBV4-3 and J is TRBJ2-7; perhaps TRBD1 as D (7 bases). Trimming took 4 bases from V and 2 from J, leaving 15 bases between them. The CDR3 has 15 amino acids. Germline V lookup: CDR1 LGHNA, CDR2 YSLEER. This CDR3 reads CASSPKAGQTYEQYF. Written as DNA, the CDR3 is TGCGCCAGCAGCCCAAAGGCGGGACAGACCTACGAGCAGTACTTC.

This rearrangement joins TRBV7-8 to TRBJ1-3; 7 bases match TRBD1. Unmatched junction bases numbered 5, after V lost 0 bases and J lost 0 bases. The CDR3 totals 17 residues. Looked up from germline, CDR1 is SGHVS and CDR2 is FQNEAQ. CDR3 DNA: TGTGCCAGCAGCTTAGCGGGACAGATGAGCTCTGGAAACACCATATATTTT. This codes for CASSLAGQMSSGNTIYF. Drawing the rest from reference TRBV7-8 and TRBJ1-3, the complete variable domain is GAGVSQSPRYKVAKRGQDVALRCDPISGHVSLFWYQQALGQGPEFLTYFQNEAQLDKSGLPSDRFFAERPEGSVSTLKIQRTQQEDSAVYLCASSLAGQMSSGNTIYFGEGSWLTVV.

The J gene is TRBJ2-7, the V gene TRBV18; 9 bases agree with TRBD2. V dropped 6 bases and J dropped 5; count of bases not matched to a gene: 11. This CDR3 contains 15 residues. The germline CDR1 and CDR2 sequences are KGHSH and LQKENI. CDR3 DNA sequence: TGTGCCAGCTCGCAAATAGCGGGGGAATCCCACGAGCAGTACTTC. Translated: CASSQIAGESHEQYF.

V usage is TRBV2 and J usage is TRBJ2-1, with a weak D call TRBD1 (5 bases). The germline V and J ends were trimmed by 8 bases and 7 bases, with 15 bases remaining between them. Germline-derived CDR1 and CDR2 are SNHLY and FYNNEI. This CDR3 is 13 amino acids long. CDR3 protein: CASAPQGPNEQFF. CDR3 sequence (DNA): TGTGCCAGCGCCCCGCAGGGCCCTAATGAGCAGTTCTTC.

This clone was observed a handful of times. The chain links TRBV28 to TRBJ1-4, with D possibly matching TRBD1 (5 bases). Trimming cost V 6 bases and J 8 bases, with 16 bases left between them. This CDR3 region has 14 residues. Germline V lookup: CDR1 MDHEN, CDR2 SYDVKM. The CDR3 nucleotides are TGTGCCAGCAGCCTCACAGGTTTTGGAGAAAAACTGTTTTTT. This codes for CASSLTGFGEKLFF. Based on the CDR3 plus reference TRBV28 and TRBJ1-4, the full variable domain is DVKVTQSSRYLVKRTGEKVFLECVQDMDHENMFWYRQDPGLGLRLIYFSYDVKMKEKGDIPEGYSVSREKKERFSLILESASTNQTSMYLCASSLTGFGEKLFFGSGTQLSVL.

The table lists this clone with a few counts. The chain combines TRBV18 with TRBJ1-4; tentatively, D is TRBD1 (5 bases). The germline gives CDR1 KGHSH, CDR2 LQKENI. The CDR3 has 14 residues. V lost 4 bases and J 3 bases, leaving 9 bases between the germline ends. The CDR3 coding sequence is TGTGCCAGCTCACGCGACAGAGCTAATGAAAAACTGTTTTTT. Encoded protein: CASSRDRANEKLFF.

This clone was detected only a few times. Mismatch with germline at one junction end may stem from a read error. V is TRBV19 and J is TRBJ2-6, with TRBD1 matching over 9 bases. Germline CDR1 and CDR2: LNHDA and SQIVND (reference sequence). The CDR3 has 17 amino acids. CDR3 sequence reads: CASSSSGTGYGANGLTF. CDR3 sequence (DNA): TGTGCCAGTAGTTCCTCCGGGACAGGGTATGGGGCCAACGGCCTGACTTTC. The variable domain in full, with the rest retrieved from reference TRBV19 and TRBJ2-6, is DGGITQSPKYLFRKEGQNVTLSCEQNLNHDAMYWYRQDPGQGLRLIYYSQIVNDFQKGDIAEGYSVSREKKESFPLTVTSAQKNPTAFYLCASSSSGTGYGANGLTFGAGSRLTVL.

This chain connects TRBV5-6 to TRBJ2-7; 10 bases map to TRBD1. Germline values: CDR1 SGHDT, CDR2 YYEEEE. CDR3 size: 15 residues. V was pared by 2 bases and J by 3 bases, with 5 bases of the junction left unmatched. CDR3: CASSFGGTGDYEQYF. The CDR3 nucleotides read TGTGCCAGCAGCTTCGGTGGGACAGGGGACTACGAGCAGTACTTC.

This chain uses TRBV6-1 with TRBJ1-6, with D hard to call. With 1 base removed from V and 13 bases from J, the gap between germline ends came to 14 bases. CDR3 size: 14 residues. Germline V gene sequence: CDR1 MNHNS, CDR2 SASEGT. The CDR3 sequence is CASSEGLRVDPLHF. In DNA form, the CDR3 reads TGTGCCAGCAGTGAAGGCTTGCGGGTCGACCCCCTCCACTTT.

The chain links TRBV19 to TRBJ2-2; TRBD1 aligns across 10 bases. The germline V gene has CDR1 LNHDA and CDR2 SQIVND (reference sequence). The CDR3 runs 16 residues. The ends lost 3 bases at V and 7 bases at J; junction bases unmatched: 8. CDR3 nucleotides: TGTGCCAGTAGTATGGGGGGACAGGGGCCGTTCGGGGAGCTGTTTTTT. It yields the protein CASSMGGQGPFGELFF.

V and J are TRBV18 and TRBJ1-5; 8 bases line up with TRBD1. The J segment lost 2 bases and the V segment lost 5 bases, leaving 5 bases of the junction unmatched. The V gene's germline CDR1 is KGHSH and CDR2 LQKENI. The CDR3 loop spans 15 amino acids. The CDR3 is CASSSDRVGNQPQHF. The CDR3 DNA is TGTGCCAGCTCATCGGACAGGGTGGGCAATCAGCCCCAGCATTTT. Full variable domain (rest looked up from reference TRBV18 and TRBJ1-5): NAGVMQNPRHLVRRRGQEARLRCSPMKGHSHVYWYRQLPEEGLKFMVYLQKENIIDESGMPKERFSAEFPKEGPSILRIQQVVRGDSAAYFCASSSDRVGNQPQHFGDGTRLSIL.

The chain employs TRBV6-1 and TRBJ1-5, with D hard to call. Germline loops: CDR1 MNHNS, CDR2 SASEGT. Trimming left V 1 base short and J 0 bases short, with 7 bases between. This CDR3 has 15 amino acids. CDR3 bases: TGTGCCAGCAGTGAAGGTCCGGGTAGCAATCAGCCCCAGCATTTT. Its translation: CASSEGPGSNQPQHF.

The V and J genes are TRBV4-2 and TRBJ2-2, with 8 bases matching TRBD2. Losses at the gene ends were 4 bases for V and 7 bases for J; bases not matched to a gene: 8. CDR3 length equals 15 residues. CDR1 is LGHNA and CDR2 is YNFKEQ in the germline V gene. For the CDR3, the DNA is TGTGCCAGCAGCCCCTGGGCGGGGGGAGTCGGGGAGCTGTTTTTT. It specifies CASSPWAGGVGELFF.

The chain uses TRBV11-2 and TRBJ2-3; 13 bases align to TRBD2. The CDR3 has 15 amino acids. Looked up from germline, CDR1 is SGHAT and CDR2 is FQNNGV. V gave up 4 bases and J gave up 8 bases; unmatched junction bases: 6. As DNA, the CDR3 is TGTGCCAGCAGCTCCCCGGGACTAGCGGGAAGTACGCAGTATTTT. It yields the protein CASSSPGLAGSTQYF.

The rearrangement joins TRBV30 to TRBJ1-5; D unresolved. Germline lookup yields CDR1 GTSNPN and CDR2 SVGIG (reference sequence). CDR3 length: 14 amino acids. V was pared by 0 bases and J by 3 bases, with 9 bases between. As DNA, the CDR3 is TGTGCCTGGAGTGTAGAGGGAAACAATCAGCCCCAGCATTTT. This codes for CAWSVEGNNQPQHF.

This chain joins TRBV6-1 and TRBJ1-4, with unresolved D. CDR1 and CDR2 from the germline V gene are MNHNS and SASEGT. CDR3 size: 15 residues. Deletions cut 5 bases from V and 0 bases from J, with 10 bases between. The CDR3 nucleotides are TGTGCCAGCAGTCCGGTAATTGCAACTAATGAAAAACTGTTTTTT. The encoded protein is CASSPVIATNEKLFF.

This chain uses TRBV7-9 with TRBJ1-3; TRBD1 matches at 9 bases. The V gene's germline CDR1 is SEHNR and CDR2 FQNEAQ (reference sequence). V dropped 4 bases and J dropped 2; count of bases not matched to a gene: 9. The CDR3 loop spans 17 amino acids. The CDR3 DNA sequence: TGTGCCAGCAGCTATTTCCAGGACAGGGGTGCTGGAAACACCATATATTTT. This encodes CASSYFQDRGAGNTIYF.

V gene TRBV5-4 combines with J gene TRBJ2-7; no clear D. Trimming cost V 2 bases and J 2 bases, with 8 bases left between them. Germline V gene lookup returns CDR1 SGHNT and CDR2 YYREEE (reference sequence). This CDR3 is 13 amino acids long. The CDR3 is CASSFSTTYEQYF. DNA for the CDR3: TGTGCCAGCAGCTTCTCAACTACCTACGAGCAGTACTTC.

A word on this clone: At one boundary the junction diverges from the germline segment, which might be a read error. The rearrangement uses TRBV4-1 and TRBJ2-3; 8 bases agree with TRBD1. Germline V lookup: CDR1 MGHRA, CDR2 YSYEKL. The CDR3 runs to 15 residues. CDR3 sequence reads: CASSQTGGSTDTQYF. CDR3 bases: TGTGCCAGCAGCCAAACAGGGGGAAGCACAGATACGCAGTATTTT.

The V gene is TRBV5-3, the J gene TRBJ2-7; no clear D gene. Being an ORF, TRBV5-3 has a function that is uncertain. V shed 4 bases and J shed 3 bases, with 11 bases lying between them. The CDR3 spans 13 residues. The CDR3 nucleotides read TGTGCCAGAAGCCCTGACATCGGCTACGAGCAGTACTTC. Encoded protein: CARSPDIGYEQYF.

The chain combines TRBV27 with TRBJ2-7; 8 positions match TRBD1. Looked up from germline, CDR1 is MNHEY and CDR2 is SMNVEV (reference sequence). The CDR3 loop spans 18 amino acids. V lost 2 bases to trimming and J lost 6 bases; unmatched junction nucleotides: 18. The CDR3 sequence: CASSLVPPTGVSRVEQYF. The CDR3 DNA follows: TGTGCCAGCAGTTTAGTGCCCCCGACAGGGGTTTCTCGGGTCGAGCAGTACTTC.

The rearrangement links TRBV5-1 to TRBJ2-3; 8 bases map to TRBD1. The CDR3 is 15 residues long. Germline V lookup: CDR1 SGHRS, CDR2 YFSETQ. The V gene end was trimmed by 2 bases and the J gene end by 2 bases; junction bases not matched to a gene: 4. The CDR3 loop is CASSLRQGTTDTQYF. CDR3 in DNA: TGCGCCAGCAGCTTAAGACAGGGGACCACAGATACGCAGTATTTT.

This clone was counted between two and nine times. Sequence at one end of the junction differs from germline and may be a read error. The chain links TRBV6-6 to TRBJ2-7, with D unresolved. Germline V CDR1 and CDR2: MNHNY, SVGAGI (reference sequence). The CDR3 length is 14 residues. DNA of the CDR3: TGTGCCATCAGTAAGGAGAAGGCGGCATACGAGCAGTACTTC. This codes for CAISKEKAAYEQYF.

V and J are TRBV6-1 and TRBJ1-6, with D uncertain. Trimming removed 7 bases at V and 9 bases at J, with 16 bases between. CDR3 length: 14 residues. Germline V CDR1 and CDR2: MNHNS, SASEGT. The CDR3 coding sequence is TGTGCCAGCAATTCGGGATCGCCATTTTCACCCCTCCACTTT. Translating gives CASNSGSPFSPLHF.